Shown below are 8 T cell receptor beta chains from a single sample sequenced in a study of blood T cell repertoires in COVID-19. Clones were read by immunoSEQ multiplex PCR, and TCRdb kept only the in-frame ones, dropping some. The table includes 130,000 to 150,000 clones, approximately 85% detected once. Sequenced input: peripheral blood. The receptors here all came from a woman aged 55-69 years with COVID-19, enrolled during active disease.

The V gene is TRBV11-2, the J gene TRBJ2-7; 11 bases map to TRBD2. CDR1 and CDR2 from the germline V gene are SGHAT and FQNNGV. The ends lost 4 bases at V and 6 bases at J; junction bases unmatched: 5. The CDR3 spans 14 residues. DNA for the CDR3: TGTGCCAGCAGCTCCCAGACTAGCGGGATCGAGCAGTACTTC. It is translated as CASSSQTSGIEQYF.

The CDR3 here is CASSYTRGGTDTQYF. CDR3 DNA sequence: TGTGCCAGCAGTTACACCCGGGGGGGCACAGATACGCAGTATTTT. The chain recombines TRBV6-5 with TRBJ2-3; 7 bases map to TRBD2. Losses at the gene ends were 2 bases for V and 1 base for J; bases not matched to a gene: 3. CDR1 and CDR2 from the germline V gene are MNHEY and SVGAGI. The CDR3 spans 15 residues.

The chain employs TRBV29-1 and TRBJ2-3; 7 bases are a match to TRBD1. Germline assignment: CDR1 SQVTM and CDR2 ANQGSEA. CDR3 length: 16 amino acids. The trim removed 0 bases at V and 2 bases at J, leaving 8 bases unmatched. The DNA for the CDR3 is TGCAGCGTTGAAGATAGACAGGGTAGGGCCACAGATACGCAGTATTTT. This codes for CSVEDRQGRATDTQYF.

In this sample, this clone turned up a few times. The gene calls are TRBV19 and TRBJ2-3, with D possibly being TRBD2 (5 bases). The V gene lost 4 bases and the J gene lost 5 bases, with 10 bases spanning the gap. The CDR3 contains 13 residues. From germline, CDR1 is LNHDA and CDR2 SQIVND (reference sequence). The CDR3 region is CASSRSRGDTQYF. The CDR3 DNA reads as TGTGCCAGTAGTAGAAGCCGGGGAGATACGCAGTATTTT.

The chain has TRBV11-3 and TRBJ1-1; D is undetermined. The CDR3 spans 13 residues. Germline CDR1 SGHNT, CDR2 YENEEA. V dropped 4 bases and J dropped 5 bases, with 11 bases sitting between them. CDR3 sequence: CASSYSGETEAFF. Here the CDR3 DNA reads TGTGCCAGCAGCTACTCCGGGGAGACTGAAGCTTTCTTT.

In DNA form, the CDR3 reads TGTGCCAGCAGCTCCGGGACTAGTGAGAACACCGGGGAGCTGTTTTTT. Translation gives CASSSGTSENTGELFF. The gene calls are TRBV7-7 and TRBJ2-2, with 8 bases lining up with TRBD2. Germline V lookup: CDR1 SSHAT, CDR2 FNYEAQ (reference sequence). This CDR3 has 16 amino acids. V shed 4 bases and J 1 base; nucleotides not matched to a gene: 5.

CDR3 amino acids: CASGLVSGQDYGYTF. The CDR3 nucleotides read TGTGCTAGTGGTTTGGTTTCGGGACAGGACTATGGCTACACCTTC. The rearrangement links TRBV12-5 to TRBJ1-2; 8 bases match TRBD1. Germline V lookup: CDR1 LGHNT, CDR2 FRNRAP. The CDR3 length is 15 residues. With V trimmed by 0 bases and J by 3 bases, 3 bases remained unmatched.

In this sample, this clone turned up once. V and J are TRBV7-9 and TRBJ2-2; D is possibly TRBD1 (6 bases). The length of the CDR3 is 16 residues. Per the germline V gene, CDR1 is SEHNR and CDR2 is FQNEAQ (reference sequence). V lost 0 bases to trimming and J lost 6 bases, with 14 bases between them. In DNA form, the CDR3 reads TGTGCCAGCAGCTTAGCGGGGAACAGGGCCGCCGGGGAGCTGTTTTTT. Translation: CASSLAGNRAAGELFF. Full variable domain (missing parts from reference TRBV7-9 and TRBJ2-2): DTGVSQNPRHKITKRGQNVTFRCDPISEHNRLYWYRQTLGQGPEFLTYFQNEAQLEKSRLLSDRFSAERPKGSFSTLEIQRTEQGDSAMYLCASSLAGNRAAGELFFGEGSRLTVL.